One T cell receptor (beta chain) is described in this entry. This entry is derived from a study of shared clonotypes between healthy human individuals. Per the germline V gene, CDR1 is LNHDA and CDR2 is SQIVND (reference sequence). The germline V and J ends were trimmed by 7 bases and 0 bases, with 13 bases remaining between them. The CDR3 is 14 amino acids. Some 30,000 T cell genomes (around 0.2 ug DNA) went into each sorted-subset replicate. This table comes from immunoSEQ multiplex PCR, and its TCRdb copy is limited to in-frame clones, with some not included. The data contain about 2 million clones, roughly 95% of them singletons. CD45RO-negative, CCR7-selected cells formed the naive CD8 fraction, which excluded terminally differentiated effector memory CD45RA+ cells. HIV-negative, healthy adults without recent acute infections or vaccinations were the donors. Caucasian adults residing in Nashville, Tennessee made up all the donors.

This chain connects TRBV19 to TRBJ2-7; D is unresolved. This TCR derives from a man between 18 and 29 years old in good health. The sample comprised naive CD8+ T cells sorted from blood. The CDR3 coding sequence is TGTGCCAGTATCCCGGGCCTTAGCTCCTACGAGCAGTACTTC. As protein: CASIPGLSSYEQYF. Combining the CDR3 with reference TRBV19 and TRBJ2-7 gives the whole variable domain DGGITQSPKYLFRKEGQNVTLSCEQNLNHDAMYWYRQDPGQGLRLIYYSQIVNDFQKGDIAEGYSVSREKKESFPLTVTSAQKNPTAFYLCASIPGLSSYEQYFGPGTRLTVT.